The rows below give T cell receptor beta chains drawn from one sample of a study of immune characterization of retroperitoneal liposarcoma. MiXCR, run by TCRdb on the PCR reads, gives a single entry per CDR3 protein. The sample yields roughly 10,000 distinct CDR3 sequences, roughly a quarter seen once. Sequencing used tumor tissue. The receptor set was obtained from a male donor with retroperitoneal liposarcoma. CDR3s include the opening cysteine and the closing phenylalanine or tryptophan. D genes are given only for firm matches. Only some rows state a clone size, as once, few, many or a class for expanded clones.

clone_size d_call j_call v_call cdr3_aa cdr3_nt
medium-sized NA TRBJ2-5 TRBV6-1 CASSEERGETQYF TGTGCCAGCAGTGAAGAGAGGGGAGAGACCCAGTACTTC
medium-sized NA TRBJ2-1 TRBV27 CASSVQRNRNEQFF TGTGCCAGCAGCGTGCAAAGGAATCGGAATGAGCAGTTCTTC
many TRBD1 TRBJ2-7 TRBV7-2 CASSSETGTSYEQYF TGTGCCAGCAGCTCAGAGACAGGGACCTCCTACGAGCAGTACTTC
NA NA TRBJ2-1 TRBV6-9 CASSYSSGLFEQFF TGTGCCAGCAGTTACTCGAGCGGACTATTCGAGCAGTTCTTC
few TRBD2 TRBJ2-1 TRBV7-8 CASSHRASGIYNEQFF TGTGCCAGCAGCCACCGCGCGAGCGGGATATACAATGAGCAGTTCTTC
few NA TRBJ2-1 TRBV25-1 CASSDPRVQETQFF TGTGCCAGCAGTGATCCCAGGGTGCAAGAGACCCAGTTCTTC
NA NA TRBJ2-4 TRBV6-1 CASSEGPRRVQYF TGTGCCAGCAGTGAAGGCCCCAGGCGGGTCCAGTACTTC
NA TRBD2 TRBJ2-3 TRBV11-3 CASSLAGTSGGRTDTQYF TGTGCCAGCAGCTTAGCCGGGACTAGCGGGGGGCGCACAGATACGCAGTATTTT
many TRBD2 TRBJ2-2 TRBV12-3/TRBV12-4 CASRASGRASGELFF TGTGCCAGCAGGGCTAGCGGGAGGGCCTCCGGGGAGCTGTTTTTT
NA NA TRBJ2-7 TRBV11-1 CASSLGLVSSYNEQYF TGTGCCAGCAGCTTAGGACTAGTAAGCTCCTACAATGAGCAGTACTTC
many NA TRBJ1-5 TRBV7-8 CASSLVVAARDQPQHF TGTGCCAGCAGCTTAGTAGTGGCGGCGCGCGATCAGCCCCAGCATTTT
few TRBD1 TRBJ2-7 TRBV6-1 CASSVVGQGAYEQYF TGTGCCAGCAGTGTAGTAGGACAGGGGGCTTACGAGCAGTACTTC
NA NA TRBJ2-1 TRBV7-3 CASSLYRGNEQFF TGTGCCAGCAGCTTATATCGGGGGAATGAGCAGTTCTTC
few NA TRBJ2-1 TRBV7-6 CASSPEDSDSFYNEQFF TGTGCCAGCAGCCCAGAGGACAGTGATTCATTCTACAATGAGCAGTTCTTC
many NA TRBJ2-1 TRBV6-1 CASSENRAYEQFF TGTGCCAGCAGTGAAAACAGAGCCTACGAGCAGTTCTTC
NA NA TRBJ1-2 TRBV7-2 CASSPGRGQGYTF TGTGCCAGCAGCCCAGGACGGGGCCAAGGGTACACCTTC
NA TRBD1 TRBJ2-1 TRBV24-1 CATSDSGRGPSGPNNEQFF TGTGCCACCAGTGATTCCGGCAGGGGGCCCTCCGGACCCAACAATGAGCAGTTCTTC
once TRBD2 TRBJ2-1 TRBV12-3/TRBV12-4 CASRSSGTSSEQFF TGTGCCAGCAGATCCTCCGGGACTAGTAGCGAGCAGTTCTTC
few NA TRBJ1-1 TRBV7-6 CASSLEVGNTEAFF TGTGCCAGCAGCTTAGAGGTGGGGAACACTGAAGCTTTCTTT
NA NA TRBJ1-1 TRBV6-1 CASRSRGYTEAFF TGTGCCAGCAGGTCCAGGGGATACACTGAAGCTTTCTTT
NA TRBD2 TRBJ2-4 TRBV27 CASSLYSGLAKNIQYF TGTGCCAGCAGTTTATATAGCGGGTTAGCCAAAAACATTCAGTACTTC
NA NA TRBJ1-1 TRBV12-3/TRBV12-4 CASSFRQGGGENTEAFF TGTGCCAGCAGTTTCCGCCAGGGTGGGGGGGAGAACACTGAAGCTTTCTTT
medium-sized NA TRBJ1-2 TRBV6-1 CASSEIRGDGYTF TGTGCCAGCAGTGAAATTCGAGGGGATGGCTACACCTTC
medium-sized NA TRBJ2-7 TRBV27 CASSLTGTYEQYF TGTGCCAGCAGTCTAACGGGGACCTACGAGCAGTACTTC
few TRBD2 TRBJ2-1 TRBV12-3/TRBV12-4 CASSPVSGGMEQFF TGTGCCAGCAGCCCTGTTAGCGGGGGAATGGAGCAGTTCTTC
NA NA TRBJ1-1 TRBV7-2 CASSLGGPSTEAFF TGTGCCAGCAGCTTAGGGGGCCCCAGCACTGAAGCTTTCTTT
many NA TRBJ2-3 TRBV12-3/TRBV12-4 CASSTGTDTQYF TGTGCCAGCAGTACAGGGACAGATACGCAGTATTTT
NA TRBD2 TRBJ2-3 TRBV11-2 CASSTAGVSYTDTQFF TGTGCCAGCAGTACAGCGGGGGTTTCTTACACGGATACGCAGTTCTTT
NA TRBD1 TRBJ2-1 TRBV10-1 CASSESADRFNEQFF TGCGCCAGCAGTGAGTCCGCGGACAGGTTTAATGAGCAGTTCTTC
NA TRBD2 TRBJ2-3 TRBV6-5 CASSYSGGRASEQFF TGTGCCAGCAGTTACTCAGGCGGGAGGGCCTCTGAGCAGTTCTTT
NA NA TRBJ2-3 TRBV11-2 CASSHSTSLDTQYF TGTGCCAGCAGTCATTCAACTAGCTTGGATACGCAGTATTTT
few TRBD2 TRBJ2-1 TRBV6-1 CASSETSLKQFF TGTGCCAGCAGTGAGACTAGCCTCAAGCAGTTCTTC
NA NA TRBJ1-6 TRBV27 CASSLLSIGRQKSPLHF TGTGCCAGCAGTTTATTGTCCATAGGACGGCAAAAATCACCCCTCCACTTT
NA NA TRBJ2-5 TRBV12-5 CASGQLLDREGKTQYF TGTGCTAGTGGGCAACTTTTGGACAGGGAGGGAAAGACCCAGTACTTC
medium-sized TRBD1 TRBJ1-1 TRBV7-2 CASSPGPLDRGAEAFF TGTGCCAGCAGCCCCGGACCGTTAGACAGGGGAGCTGAAGCTTTCTTT
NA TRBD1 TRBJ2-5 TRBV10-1 CASSGQGGKTQYF TGCGCCAGCAGTGGACAGGGCGGCAAGACCCAGTACTTC
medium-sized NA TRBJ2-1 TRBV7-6 CASSPPFGRGEGETQFF TGTGCCAGCAGCCCCCCTTTCGGGCGGGGCGAGGGGGAGACCCAGTTCTTC
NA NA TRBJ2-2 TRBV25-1 CASSGGTGELFF TGTGCCAGCAGTGGGGGGACCGGGGAGCTGTTTTTT
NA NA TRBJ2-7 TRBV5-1 CASSTSGTSYEQYF TGCGCCAGCAGCACGTCCGGGACATCCTACGAGCAGTACTTC
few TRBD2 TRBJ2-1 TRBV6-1 CASSEAASGSGETQFF TGTGCCAGCAGTGAAGCGGCTAGCGGGAGTGGGGAGACCCAGTTCTTC
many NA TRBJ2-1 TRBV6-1 CASSSGNQAFSIQFF TGTGCCAGCAGTTCGGGGAACCAGGCTTTTAGCATTCAGTTCTTC
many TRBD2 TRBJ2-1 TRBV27 CASSFTSASYEQFF TGTGCCAGCAGTTTCACTAGCGCGTCCTACGAGCAGTTCTTC
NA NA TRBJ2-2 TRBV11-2 CASSLVPPGTTNTGELFF TGTGCCAGCAGCTTAGTTCCCCCCGGGACAACGAACACCGGGGAGCTGTTTTTT
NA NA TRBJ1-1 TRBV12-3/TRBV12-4 CASSYAGALSTEAFF TGTGCCAGCAGCTACGCGGGGGCCTTATCCACTGAAGCTTTCTTT
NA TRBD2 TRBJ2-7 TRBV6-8 CASGRSSGYNEQYF TGTGCCAGCGGCAGGTCTAGCGGGTACAATGAGCAGTACTTC
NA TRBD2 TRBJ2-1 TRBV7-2 CASSPRRGDGNEQFF TGTGCCAGCAGCCCACGGCGGGGGGATGGTAATGAGCAGTTCTTC
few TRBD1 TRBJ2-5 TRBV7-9 CASSSPGQRVQTQYF TGTGCCAGCAGCTCACCGGGACAGAGAGTGCAGACCCAGTACTTC
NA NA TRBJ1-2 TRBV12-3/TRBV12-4 CASSQGFNYGYTF TGTGCCAGCAGTCAGGGATTTAACTATGGCTACACCTTC
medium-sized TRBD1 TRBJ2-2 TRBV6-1 CASSELHRGPANTGELFF TGTGCCAGCAGTGAACTCCACAGGGGACCCGCGAACACCGGGGAGCTGTTTTTT
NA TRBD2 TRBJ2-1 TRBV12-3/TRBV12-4 CASSPGLAGGPRQFF TGTGCCAGCAGCCCGGGACTAGCGGGAGGGCCCCGGCAGTTCTTC
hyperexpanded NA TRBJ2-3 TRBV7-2 CASSLDSGGTDTQYF TGTGCCAGCAGCTTAGACAGCGGAGGCACAGATACGCAGTATTTT
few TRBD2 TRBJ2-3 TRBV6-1 CASSEGAGGPDTQYF TGTGCCAGCAGTGAAGGCGCGGGGGGCCCAGATACGCAGTATTTT
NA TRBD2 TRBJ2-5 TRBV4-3 CASSRQTSGDLNEQYF TGCGCCAGCAGCCGTCAGACTAGCGGGGACCTGAATGAGCAGTACTTC
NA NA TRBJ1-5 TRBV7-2 CASSPESNQPQHF TGTGCCAGCAGCCCCGAAAGCAATCAGCCCCAGCATTTT
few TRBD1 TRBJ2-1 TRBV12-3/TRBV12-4 CASGGRQGIREQFF TGTGCCAGTGGTGGCAGACAGGGGATTCGCGAGCAGTTCTTC
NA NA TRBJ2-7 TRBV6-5 CASSYLLNSGSYEQYF TGTGCCAGCAGTTACCTATTAAATAGCGGCAGCTACGAGCAGTACTTC
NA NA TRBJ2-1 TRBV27 CASSTTYEQFF TGTGCCAGCAGTACCACATACGAGCAGTTCTTC
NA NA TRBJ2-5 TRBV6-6 CASTDHPRGTQYF TGTGCCAGCACCGACCACCCCCGCGGGACCCAGTACTTC